This T cell receptor (beta chain) was recovered during a study of blood T cell repertoires in COVID-19. Libraries were prepared by immunoSEQ multiplex PCR; TCRdb keeps only in-frame clonotypes and omits some of them. The sample has 110,000 to 150,000 clones; 80% to 90% are singletons. Before being deemed recovered, Cohort 3 donors had two negative PCRs, clearance, or symptom resolution. Germline CDR1 and CDR2: SEHNR and FQNEAQ (reference sequence). V was pared by 4 bases and J by 9 bases, with 15 bases of the junction left unmatched. This CDR3 region has 16 residues. The origin of this receptor is a man in his fifties or sixties who had recovered from COVID-19. This chain uses TRBV7-9 with TRBJ2-1, with 7 positions matching TRBD2. Sequenced: PBMCs or T cells enriched from blood (not recorded which). CDR3 nucleotides: TGTGCCAGCAGCTCCCGGGGGGACCCCACATTGGGTGAGCAGTTCTTC. This sequence encodes CASSSRGDPTLGEQFF.